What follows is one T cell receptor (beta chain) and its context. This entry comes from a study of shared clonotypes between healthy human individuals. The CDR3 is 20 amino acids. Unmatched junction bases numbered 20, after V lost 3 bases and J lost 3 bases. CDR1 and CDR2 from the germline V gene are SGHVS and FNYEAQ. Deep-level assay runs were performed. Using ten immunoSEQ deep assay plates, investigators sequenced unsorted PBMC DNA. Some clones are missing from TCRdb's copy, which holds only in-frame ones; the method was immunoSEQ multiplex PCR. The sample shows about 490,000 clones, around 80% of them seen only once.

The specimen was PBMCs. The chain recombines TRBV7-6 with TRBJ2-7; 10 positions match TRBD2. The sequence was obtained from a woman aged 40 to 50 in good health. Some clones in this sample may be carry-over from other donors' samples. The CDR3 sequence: CASSLLRASGRSGRSYEQYF. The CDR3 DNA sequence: TGTGCCAGCAGCTTGCTGAGGGCTAGCGGGAGAAGCGGGAGAAGCTACGAGCAGTACTTC.